This is a list of T cell receptor beta chains from one sample in a study of human T cells and chemical hapten exposure. Using its own MiXCR run on the RACE reads, TCRdb lists one record per CDR3 protein. The table lists some 53,000 distinct CDR3 sequences, more than 9.5% of them singletons. The sequenced sample was whole blood, obtained in connection with sensitization to the hapten diphenylcyclopropenone (DPC). Receptors originate from a middle-aged woman with alopecia areata. Some clones in this sample may be carry-over from other donors' samples. The CDR3 runs from the conserved cysteine through the conserved F or W. D genes are given only for firm matches. Not all rows give a size; the values are once, few, many and, for expanded clones, a class.

>TRBV10-2|many|TRBJ2-6|.
CASSQAGANVLTF
TGCGCCAGCAGTCAGGCTGGGGCCAACGTCCTGACTTTC
>TRBV18|.|TRBJ1-5|.
CASSPGQANNQPQHF
TGTGCCAGCTCACCGGGTCAGGCCAACAATCAGCCCCAGCATTTT
>TRBV7-6|many|TRBJ2-7|.
CASSLRATLPYEQYF
TGTGCCAGCAGCTTAAGGGCCACCCTCCCCTACGAGCAGTACTTC
>TRBV28|few|TRBJ1-5|.
CASSQGFNQPQHF
TGTGCCAGCAGTCAGGGCTTCAATCAGCCCCAGCATTTT
>TRBV20-1|many|TRBJ1-1|TRBD1
CSVPAGTEAPEAFF
TGCAGTGTACCCGCCGGGACAGAAGCTCCTGAAGCTTTCTTT
>TRBV6-6|many|TRBJ2-2|.
CASRPPTSWVTGELFF
TGTGCCAGCAGACCCCCGACTAGTTGGGTCACCGGGGAGCTGTTTTTT
>TRBV29-1|many|TRBJ1-2|.
CSVVESSANYGYTF
TGCAGCGTTGTGGAAAGCAGCGCTAACTATGGCTACACCTTC
>TRBV5-4|many|TRBJ2-3|.
CASSLGTPSATDTQYF
TGTGCCAGCAGCCTGGGGACACCTTCAGCCACAGATACGCAGTATTTT
>TRBV10-3|many|TRBJ1-3|.
CASIQGRGSGNTIYF
TGTGCCTCAATCCAGGGGCGAGGGTCTGGAAACACCATATATTTT
>TRBV4-3|.|TRBJ2-2|TRBD2
CASSQDTGGGAPGELFF
TGCGCCAGCAGCCAAGATACTGGCGGGGGGGCCCCCGGGGAGCTGTTTTTT
>TRBV19|.|TRBJ1-5|TRBD1
CASSRVTGTGPNQPQHF
TGTGCCAGTAGTCGAGTCACCGGGACAGGGCCAAATCAGCCCCAGCATTTT
>TRBV6-5|many|TRBJ2-5|TRBD1
CASTTGEETQYF
TGTGCCAGCACCACAGGGGAAGAGACCCAGTACTTC
>TRBV18|many|TRBJ2-2|TRBD1
CASSPRGTGDGELFF
TGTGCCAGCTCACCACGCGGGACAGGGGACGGGGAGCTGTTTTTT
>TRBV7-6|many|TRBJ1-5|.
CASSAGDQPQHF
TGTGCCAGCAGCGCAGGGGATCAGCCCCAGCATTTT
>TRBV28|few|TRBJ2-2|.
CASLGGRPNTGELFF
TGTGCCAGCCTTGGGGGGAGGCCGAACACCGGGGAGCTGTTTTTT
>TRBV18|.|TRBJ2-3|TRBD1
CASSLTTGGRLTDTQYF
TGTGCCAGCTCACTCACGACAGGGGGACGGTTGACAGATACGCAGTATTTT
>TRBV4-1|.|TRBJ2-5|TRBD2
CASSQELAGPPETQYF
TGCGCCAGCAGCCAAGAGCTAGCGGGGCCGCCGGAGACCCAGTACTTC
>TRBV4-1|.|TRBJ1-1|.
CASNQVLGAEAFF
TGCGCCAGCAACCAAGTACTTGGGGCTGAAGCTTTCTTT
>TRBV7-2|.|TRBJ2-7|TRBD2
CASSPSGGPYEQYF
TGTGCCAGCAGCCCGAGCGGGGGGCCTTACGAGCAGTACTTC
>TRBV3-1|many|TRBJ2-7|.
CASSLRALKPHEQYF
TGTGCCAGCAGCCTCCGGGCCCTAAAACCCCACGAGCAGTACTTC
>TRBV11-2|few|TRBJ2-5|.
CASSLGDQGTQYF
TGTGCCAGCAGCTTAGGGGATCAGGGGACCCAGTACTTC
>TRBV3-1|.|TRBJ2-1|.
CASSQLAGTSSYNEQFF
TGTGCCAGCAGCCAACTGGCGGGTACCTCCTCCTACAATGAGCAGTTCTTC
>TRBV7-6|few|TRBJ1-6|TRBD1
CASSSGLGDRNNSPLHF
TGTGCCAGCAGCTCAGGGCTCGGGGACAGAAATAATTCACCCCTCCACTTT